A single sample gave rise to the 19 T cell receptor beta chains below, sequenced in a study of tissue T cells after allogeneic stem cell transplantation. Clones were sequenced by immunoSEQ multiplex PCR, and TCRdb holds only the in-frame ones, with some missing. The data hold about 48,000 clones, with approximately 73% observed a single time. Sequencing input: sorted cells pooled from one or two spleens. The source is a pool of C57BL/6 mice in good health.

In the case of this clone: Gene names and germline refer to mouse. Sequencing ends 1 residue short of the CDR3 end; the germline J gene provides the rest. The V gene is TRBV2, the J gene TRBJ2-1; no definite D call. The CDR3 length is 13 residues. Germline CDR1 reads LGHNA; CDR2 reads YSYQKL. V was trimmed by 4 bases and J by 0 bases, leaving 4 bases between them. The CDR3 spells CASSPFNYAEQFF. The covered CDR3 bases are TGTGCCAGCAGCCCCTTTAACTATGCTGAGCAGTTC.

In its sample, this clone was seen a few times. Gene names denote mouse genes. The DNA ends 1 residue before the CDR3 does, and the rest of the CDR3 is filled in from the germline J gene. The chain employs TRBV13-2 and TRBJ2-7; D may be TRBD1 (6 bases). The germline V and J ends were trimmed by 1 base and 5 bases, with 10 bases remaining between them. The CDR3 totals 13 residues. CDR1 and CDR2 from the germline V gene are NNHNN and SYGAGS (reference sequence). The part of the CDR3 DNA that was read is TGTGCCAGCGGTGATTACAGGGAAGATGAACAGTAC. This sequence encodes CASGDYREDEQY. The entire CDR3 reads CASGDYREDEQYF.

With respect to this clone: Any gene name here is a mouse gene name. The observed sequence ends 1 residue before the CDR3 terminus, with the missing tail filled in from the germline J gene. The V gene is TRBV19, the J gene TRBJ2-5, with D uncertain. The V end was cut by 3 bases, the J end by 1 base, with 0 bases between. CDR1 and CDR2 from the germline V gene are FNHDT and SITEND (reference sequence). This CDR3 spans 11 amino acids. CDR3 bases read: TGTGCCAGCAGTAACCAAGACACCCAGTAC. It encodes CASSNQDTQY. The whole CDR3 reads CASSNQDTQYF.

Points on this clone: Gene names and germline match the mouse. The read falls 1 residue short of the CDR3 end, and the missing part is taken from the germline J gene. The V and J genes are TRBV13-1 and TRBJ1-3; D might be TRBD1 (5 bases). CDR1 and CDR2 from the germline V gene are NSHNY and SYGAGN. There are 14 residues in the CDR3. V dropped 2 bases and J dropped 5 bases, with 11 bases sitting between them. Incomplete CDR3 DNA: TGTGCCAGCAGTGAGAGGCAGGGACGAAATACGCTCTAT. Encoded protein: CASSERQGRNTLY. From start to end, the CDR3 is CASSERQGRNTLYF.

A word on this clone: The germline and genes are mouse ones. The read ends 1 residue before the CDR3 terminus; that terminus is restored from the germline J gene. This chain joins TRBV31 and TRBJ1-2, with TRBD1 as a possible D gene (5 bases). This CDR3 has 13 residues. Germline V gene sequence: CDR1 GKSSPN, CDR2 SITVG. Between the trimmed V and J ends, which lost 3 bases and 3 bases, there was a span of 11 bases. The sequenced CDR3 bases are TGTGCCTGGAGCCGCCAGGGCGACTCCGACTACACC. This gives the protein CAWSRQGDSDYT. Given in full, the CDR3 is CAWSRQGDSDYTF.

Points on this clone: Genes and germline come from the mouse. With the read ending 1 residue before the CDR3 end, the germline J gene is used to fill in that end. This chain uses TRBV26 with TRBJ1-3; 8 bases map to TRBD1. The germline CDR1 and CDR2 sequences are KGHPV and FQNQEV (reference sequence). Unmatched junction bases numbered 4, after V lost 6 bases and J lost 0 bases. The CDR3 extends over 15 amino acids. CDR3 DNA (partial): TGTGCCAGCAGAACAGGGGGAAATTCTGGAAATACGCTCTAT. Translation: CASRTGGNSGNTLY. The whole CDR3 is CASRTGGNSGNTLYF. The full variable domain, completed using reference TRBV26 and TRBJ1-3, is NSKVIQTPRYLVKGQGQKAKMRCIPEKGHPVVFWYQQNKNNEFKFLINFQNQEVLQQIDMTEKRFSAECPSNSPCSLEIQSSEAGDSALYLCASRTGGNSGNTLYFGEGSRLIVV.

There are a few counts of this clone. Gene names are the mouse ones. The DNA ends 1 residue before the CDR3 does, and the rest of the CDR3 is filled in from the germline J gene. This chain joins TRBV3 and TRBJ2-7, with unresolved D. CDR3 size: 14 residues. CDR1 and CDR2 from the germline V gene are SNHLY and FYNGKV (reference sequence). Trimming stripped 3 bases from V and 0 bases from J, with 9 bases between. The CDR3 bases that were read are TGTGCCAGCAGCTTGGGATCGAGCTCCTATGAACAGTAC. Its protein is CASSLGSSSYEQY. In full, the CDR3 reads CASSLGSSSYEQYF.

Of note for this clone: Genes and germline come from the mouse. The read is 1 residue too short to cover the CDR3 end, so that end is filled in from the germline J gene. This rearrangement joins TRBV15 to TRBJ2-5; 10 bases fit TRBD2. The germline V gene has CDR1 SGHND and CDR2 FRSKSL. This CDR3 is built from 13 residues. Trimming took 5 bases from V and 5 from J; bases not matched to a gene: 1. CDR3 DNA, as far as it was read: TGTGCCAGCAGTCCTGGGGGGGCAGACACCCAGTAC. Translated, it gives CASSPGGADTQY. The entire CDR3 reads CASSPGGADTQYF.

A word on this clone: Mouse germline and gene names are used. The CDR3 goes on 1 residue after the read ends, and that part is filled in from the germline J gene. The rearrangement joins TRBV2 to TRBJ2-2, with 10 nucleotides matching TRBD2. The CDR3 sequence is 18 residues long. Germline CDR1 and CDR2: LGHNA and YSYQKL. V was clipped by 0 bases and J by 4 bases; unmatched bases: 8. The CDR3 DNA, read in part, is TGTGCCAGCAGCCAAGATAGGCTGGGGGGGCGCTCCACCGGGCAGCTCTAC. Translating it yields CASSQDRLGGRSTGQLY. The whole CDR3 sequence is CASSQDRLGGRSTGQLYF.

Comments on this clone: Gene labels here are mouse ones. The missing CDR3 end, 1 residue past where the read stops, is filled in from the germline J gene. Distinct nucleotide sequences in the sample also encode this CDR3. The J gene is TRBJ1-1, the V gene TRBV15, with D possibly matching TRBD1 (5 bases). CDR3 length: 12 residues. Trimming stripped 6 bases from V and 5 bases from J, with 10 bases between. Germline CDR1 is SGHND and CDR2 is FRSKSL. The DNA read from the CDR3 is TGTGCCAGCAGCCTCGACAGAACAGAAGTCTTC. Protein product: CASSLDRTEVF. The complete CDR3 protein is CASSLDRTEVFF.

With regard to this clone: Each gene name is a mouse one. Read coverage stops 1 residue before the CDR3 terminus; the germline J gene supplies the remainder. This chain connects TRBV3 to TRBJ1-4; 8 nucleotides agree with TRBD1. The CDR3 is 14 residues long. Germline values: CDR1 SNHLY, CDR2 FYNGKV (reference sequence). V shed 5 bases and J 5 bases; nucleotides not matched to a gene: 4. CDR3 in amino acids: CASSAGTGNERLFF. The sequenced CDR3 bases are TGTGCCAGCAGCGCCGGGACAGGAAACGAAAGATTATTT.

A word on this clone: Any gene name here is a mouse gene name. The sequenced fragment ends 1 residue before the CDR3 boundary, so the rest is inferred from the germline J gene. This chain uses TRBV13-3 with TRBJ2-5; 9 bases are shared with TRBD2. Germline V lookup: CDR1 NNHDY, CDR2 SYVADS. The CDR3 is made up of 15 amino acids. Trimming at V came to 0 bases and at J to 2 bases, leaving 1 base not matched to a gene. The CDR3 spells CASSDELGGQDTQYF. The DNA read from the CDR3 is TGTGCCAGCAGTGATGAACTGGGGGGCCAAGACACCCAGTAC.

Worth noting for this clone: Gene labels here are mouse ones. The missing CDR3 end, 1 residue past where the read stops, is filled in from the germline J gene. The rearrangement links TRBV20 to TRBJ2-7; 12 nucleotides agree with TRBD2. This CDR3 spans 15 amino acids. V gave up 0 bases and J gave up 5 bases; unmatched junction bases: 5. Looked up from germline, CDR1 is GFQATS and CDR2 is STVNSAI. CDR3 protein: CGARDLRDWGDEQYF. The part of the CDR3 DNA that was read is TGTGGTGCTAGGGATCTCCGGGACTGGGGGGATGAACAGTAC.

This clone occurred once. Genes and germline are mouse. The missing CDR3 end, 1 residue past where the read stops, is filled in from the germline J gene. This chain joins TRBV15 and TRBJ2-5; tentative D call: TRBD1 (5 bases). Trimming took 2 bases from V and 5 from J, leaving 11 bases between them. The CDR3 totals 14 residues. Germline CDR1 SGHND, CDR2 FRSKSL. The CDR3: CASSLPAGRDTQYF. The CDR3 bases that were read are TGTGCCAGCAGTTTACCGGCAGGGCGAGACACCCAGTAC. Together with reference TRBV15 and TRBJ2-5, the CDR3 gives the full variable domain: DAGVTQTPRHEVAEKGQTIILKCEPVSGHNDLFWYRQTKIQGLELLSYFRSKSLMEDGGAFKDRFKAEMLNSSFSTLKIQPTEPKDSAVYLCASSLPAGRDTQYFGPGTRLLVL.

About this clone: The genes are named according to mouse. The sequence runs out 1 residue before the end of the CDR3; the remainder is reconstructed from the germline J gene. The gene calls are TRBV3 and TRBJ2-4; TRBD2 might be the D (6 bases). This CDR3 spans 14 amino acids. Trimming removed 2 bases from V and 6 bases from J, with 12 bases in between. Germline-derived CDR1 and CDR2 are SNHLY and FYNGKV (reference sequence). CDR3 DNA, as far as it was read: TGTGCCAGCAGCTTACGGGGGGATGGGAACACCTTGTAC. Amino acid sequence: CASSLRGDGNTLY. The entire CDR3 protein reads CASSLRGDGNTLYF.

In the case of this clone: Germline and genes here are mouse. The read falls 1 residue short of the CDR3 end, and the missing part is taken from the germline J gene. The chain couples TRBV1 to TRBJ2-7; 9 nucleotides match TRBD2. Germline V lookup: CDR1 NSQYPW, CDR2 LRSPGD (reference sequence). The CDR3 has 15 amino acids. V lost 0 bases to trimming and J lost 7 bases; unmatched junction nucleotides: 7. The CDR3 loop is CTCSADLGGAREQYF. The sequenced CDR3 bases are TGCACCTGCAGTGCAGATCTGGGGGGGGCGCGAGAACAGTAC. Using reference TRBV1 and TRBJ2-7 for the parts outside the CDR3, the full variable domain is VTLLEQNPRWRLVPRGQAVNLRCILKNSQYPWMSWYQQDLQKQLQWLFTLRSPGDKEVKSLPGADYLATRVTDTELRLQVANMSQGRTLYCTCSADLGGAREQYFGPGTRLTVL.

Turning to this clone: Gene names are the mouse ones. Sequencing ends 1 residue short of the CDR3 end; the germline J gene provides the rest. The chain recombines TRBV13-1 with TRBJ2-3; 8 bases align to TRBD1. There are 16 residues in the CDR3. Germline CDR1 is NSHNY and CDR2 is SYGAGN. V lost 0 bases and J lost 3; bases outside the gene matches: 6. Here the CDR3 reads CASSDARQGAAETLYF. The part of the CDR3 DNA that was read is TGTGCCAGCAGTGATGCAAGGCAGGGGGCGGCAGAAACGCTGTAT.

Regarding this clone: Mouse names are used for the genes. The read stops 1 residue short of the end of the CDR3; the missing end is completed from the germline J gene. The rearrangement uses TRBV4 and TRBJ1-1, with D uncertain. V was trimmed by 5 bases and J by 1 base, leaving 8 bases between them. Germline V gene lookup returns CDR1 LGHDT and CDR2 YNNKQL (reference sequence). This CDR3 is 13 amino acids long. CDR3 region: CASSPSRNTEVFF. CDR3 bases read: TGTGCCAGCAGCCCCTCACGGAACACAGAAGTCTTC.

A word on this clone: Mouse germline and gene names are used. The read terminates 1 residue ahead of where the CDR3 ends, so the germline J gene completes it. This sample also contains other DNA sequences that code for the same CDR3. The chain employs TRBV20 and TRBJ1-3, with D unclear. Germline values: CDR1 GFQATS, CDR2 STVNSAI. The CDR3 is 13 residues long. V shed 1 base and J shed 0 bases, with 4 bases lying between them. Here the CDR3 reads CGARVGSGNTLYF. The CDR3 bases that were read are TGTGGTGCTAGGGTGGGTTCTGGAAATACGCTCTAT.